This T cell receptor (beta chain) originates from a study of T cell responses to AZD1222 COVID-19 vaccine. Profiling relied on immunoSEQ multiplex PCR, and the TCRdb table lists in-frame clones only, not all of them. The table shows about 150,000 clones, with 94% occurring only once. This CDR3 region has 15 residues. The V gene's germline CDR1 is LNHNV and CDR2 YYDKDF (reference sequence). Trimming cost V 1 base and J 6 bases, with 12 bases left between them. The specimen comprised peripheral blood, sampled on day 0 of AZD1222 vaccination. V gene TRBV15 combines with J gene TRBJ2-2; TRBD1 might be the D (6 bases). This TCR derives from an adult in good health. CDR3: CATSRAGVGSGELFF. CDR3 nucleotides: TGTGCCACCAGCAGAGCAGGGGTTGGATCCGGGGAGCTGTTTTTT.